The rows below give T cell receptor beta chains drawn from one sample of a study of T cell repertoires in cytomegalovirus infection. TCRdb re-called the reads with MiXCR, one entry per CDR3 protein. The data show about 530,000 distinct CDR3 sequences, with 26% seen just once and roughly 13% held by the top ten. Sequencing was carried out using PBMCs. The origin of the receptors is a human donor in good health (CMV status not recorded). Some clones in this sample may be carry-over from other donors' samples. Each CDR3 is given with its conserved first and last residue. Fields, in order: CDR3 length, V gene, J gene, CDR3 protein.

>13|TRBV7-2|TRBJ1-1
CASSLPGATEAFF
>16|TRBV12-3/TRBV12-4|TRBJ2-5
CASSIRPGAQGETQYF
>16|TRBV6-2/TRBV6-3|TRBJ2-6
CASSYGESSGANVLTF
>14|TRBV6-2/TRBV6-3|TRBJ2-7
CASRTTGDSYEQYF
>14|TRBV5-1|TRBJ1-1
CASSLWDLNTEAFF
>14|TRBV6-1|TRBJ2-2
CASSQTETTGELFF
>15|TRBV9|TRBJ2-5
CASSPSGTNQETQYF
>15|TRBV30|TRBJ1-5
CAWRGGSYSNQPQHF
>12|TRBV20-1|TRBJ2-1
CSARDIAGVPFF
>13|TRBV7-2|TRBJ1-5
CASREQGGQPQHF
>13|TRBV7-2|TRBJ2-4
CASSRPLVGIQYF
>15|TRBV10-3|TRBJ2-3
CAISPTTSGTDTQYF
>19|TRBV28|TRBJ2-5
CASSSRTGKREGRAETQYF
>16|TRBV20-1|TRBJ2-1
CSATATSGRAWNEQFF
>18|TRBV27|TRBJ2-1
CASSLEFLAGGYYNEQFF
>14|TRBV7-4|TRBJ1-1
CASSFNSRSTEAFF
>14|TRBV7-9|TRBJ1-1
CASSSGTGNTEAFF
>14|TRBV6-6|TRBJ2-7
CASRRQRSSYEQYF
>13|TRBV6-4|TRBJ2-7
CARCTGRVYEQYF
>15|TRBV6-1|TRBJ1-5
CASSEVDSSNQPQHF
>11|TRBV2|TRBJ2-1
CASAIENEQFF
>14|TRBV27|TRBJ1-5
CASSPHNSNQPQHF
>20|TRBV12-3/TRBV12-4|TRBJ2-1
CASSLNLGSNPFLPYNEQFF
>15|TRBV2|TRBJ2-3
CASTSLVSGSDTQYF
>16|TRBV7-8|TRBJ2-2
CASSPISGRDTGELFF
>20|TRBV28|TRBJ2-1
CASTPGLGQGVPGSYNEQFF
>14|TRBV28|TRBJ2-7
CASSLQQGIGEQYF
>15|TRBV12-3/TRBV12-4|TRBJ2-5
CASRPGELAGETQYF
>13|TRBV29-1|TRBJ1-1
CSVEDTRDLEAFF
>14|TRBV7-6|TRBJ1-2
CASSPMGVNEGYTF
>14|TRBV7-2|TRBJ1-2
CASSLLQGRDGYTF